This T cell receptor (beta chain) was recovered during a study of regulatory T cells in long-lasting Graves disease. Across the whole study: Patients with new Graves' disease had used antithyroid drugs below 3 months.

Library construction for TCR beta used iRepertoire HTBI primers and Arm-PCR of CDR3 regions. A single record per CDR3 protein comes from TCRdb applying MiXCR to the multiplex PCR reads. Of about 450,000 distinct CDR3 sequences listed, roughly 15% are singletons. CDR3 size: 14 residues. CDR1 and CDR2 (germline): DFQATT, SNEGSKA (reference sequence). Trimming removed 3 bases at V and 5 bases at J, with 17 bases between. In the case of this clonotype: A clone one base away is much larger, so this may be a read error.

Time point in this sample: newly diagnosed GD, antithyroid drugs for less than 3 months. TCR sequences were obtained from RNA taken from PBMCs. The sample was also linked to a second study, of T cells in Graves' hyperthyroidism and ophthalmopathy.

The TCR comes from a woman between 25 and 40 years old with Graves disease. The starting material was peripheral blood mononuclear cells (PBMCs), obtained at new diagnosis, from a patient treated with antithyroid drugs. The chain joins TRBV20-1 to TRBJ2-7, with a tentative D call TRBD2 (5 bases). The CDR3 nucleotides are TGCAGTGCTAGGAGAGCGGCAGCTGACGACGAGCAGTACTTC. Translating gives CSARRAAADDEQYF.